The 10 T cell receptor beta chains reported below all come from one sample, sequenced in a study of T cell responses to AZD1222 COVID-19 vaccine. The method was immunoSEQ multiplex PCR; TCRdb's version includes in-frame clones alone and lacks a portion of them. The profile shows 70,000 or so clones, about nine tenths of them singletons. Specimen: peripheral blood, collected on day 0 of AZD1222 vaccination. These receptors came from an adult in good health.

The V gene is TRBV5-1, the J gene TRBJ2-1; TRBD2 agrees at 7 bases. CDR1 and CDR2 from the germline V gene are SGHRS and YFSETQ. The CDR3 has 15 residues. Losses at the gene ends were 0 bases for V and 5 bases for J; bases not matched to a gene: 5. CDR3 protein: CASSLVSSGNNEQFF. In nucleotides, the CDR3 is TGCGCCAGCAGCTTGGTGTCTAGCGGCAACAATGAGCAGTTCTTC. Complete variable domain (other parts from reference TRBV5-1 and TRBJ2-1): KAGVTQTPRYLIKTRGQQVTLSCSPISGHRSVSWYQQTPGQGLQFLFEYFSETQRNKGNFPGRFSGRQFSNSRSEMNVSTLELGDSALYLCASSLVSSGNNEQFFGPGTRLTVL.

The genes are TRBV24-1 and TRBJ1-5, with D possibly TRBD1 on 6 matching bases. Trimming stripped 12 bases from V and 1 base from J, with 24 bases between. CDR3 length: 17 amino acids. Per the germline V gene, CDR1 is KGHDR and CDR2 is SFDVKD. For the CDR3, the DNA is TGTGCCCCGACGATAAACAGGGATCTGTACAGCAATCAGCCCCAGCATTTT. Encoded protein: CAPTINRDLYSNQPQHF.

The rearrangement links TRBV7-2 to TRBJ2-7, with D uncertain. Germline V gene lookup returns CDR1 SGHTA and CDR2 FQGNSA. The CDR3 runs 14 residues. V shed 3 bases and J shed 2 bases, with 11 bases lying between them. CDR3 DNA sequence: TGTGCCAGCAGCTTTATGTCTGAGCCCTACGAGCAGTACTTC. Translating gives CASSFMSEPYEQYF.

The chain combines TRBV28 with TRBJ2-2; no clear D gene. The CDR3 contains 13 residues. CDR1 and CDR2 from the germline V gene are MDHEN and SYDVKM. The ends were cut back, 2 bases at V and 8 bases at J, with 9 bases in the middle. The CDR3 nucleotides read TGTGCCAGCAGTTTACTTAGCACTGGGGAGCTGTTTTTT. Translation: CASSLLSTGELFF.

A remark on this clone: Other DNA sequences in the sample encode the same CDR3. V and J are TRBV7-2 and TRBJ1-3; D not certain. Between the trimmed V and J ends, which lost 5 bases and 0 bases, there was a span of 2 bases. Germline V lookup: CDR1 SGHTA, CDR2 FQGNSA. The CDR3 contains 12 residues. The CDR3, as DNA: TGTGCCAGCAGCCTCTCTGGAAACACCATATATTTT. Translated, it gives CASSLSGNTIYF.

This chain connects TRBV11-2 to TRBJ2-7, with D possibly TRBD2 on 6 matching bases. This CDR3 comprises 13 residues. V was shortened by 0 bases and J by 4 bases, with 7 bases between the two germline ends. The germline V gene has CDR1 SGHAT and CDR2 FQNNGV. The CDR3 DNA is TGTGCCAGCAGCTTAGAGGGAGGATACGAGCAGTACTTC. Translated: CASSLEGGYEQYF.

This clone appeared a single time. This chain connects TRBV6-2 or TRBV6-3 to TRBJ1-1, with 7 bases matching TRBD1. Germline V CDR1 and CDR2: MNHEY, SVGEGT. There are 13 residues in the CDR3. The V gene end was trimmed by 5 bases and the J gene end by 2 bases; junction bases not matched to a gene: 2. This CDR3 is CASSRQGNTEAFF. The CDR3 DNA sequence: TGTGCCAGCAGTCGACAGGGCAACACTGAAGCTTTCTTT.

V usage is TRBV11-3 and J usage is TRBJ2-1, with TRBD2 matching 9 bases. CDR1 is SGHNT, CDR2 YENEEA, per germline. This CDR3 region has 16 residues. The V gene end was trimmed by 5 bases and the J gene end by 8 bases; junction bases not matched to a gene: 13. The DNA for the CDR3 is TGTGCCAGCAGCCCTAAGGACGCGGGGGGGCCTCATGAGCAGTTCTTC. Protein: CASSPKDAGGPHEQFF.

This clone was seen more than once but under ten times. This chain links TRBV30 with TRBJ1-3, with unresolved D. Trimming stripped 2 bases from V and 0 bases from J, with 14 bases between. This CDR3 comprises 16 residues. Germline V gives CDR1 GTSNPN, CDR2 SVGIG (reference sequence). The CDR3 DNA sequence: TGTGCCTGGAGTCTTGACGGTCCCACCTCTGGAAACACCATATATTTT. It encodes CAWSLDGPTSGNTIYF.

This chain uses TRBV13 with TRBJ1-4; TRBD1 matches at 8 bases. The CDR3 is made up of 11 amino acids. CDR1 is PRHDT and CDR2 is FYEKMQ in the germline V gene (reference sequence). The V and J ends lost 4 bases and 14 bases, in that order; junction bases with no gene match: 3. The CDR3 region is CASSSQGALFF. The CDR3 nucleotides are TGTGCCAGCAGCTCCCAGGGGGCCCTGTTTTTT.